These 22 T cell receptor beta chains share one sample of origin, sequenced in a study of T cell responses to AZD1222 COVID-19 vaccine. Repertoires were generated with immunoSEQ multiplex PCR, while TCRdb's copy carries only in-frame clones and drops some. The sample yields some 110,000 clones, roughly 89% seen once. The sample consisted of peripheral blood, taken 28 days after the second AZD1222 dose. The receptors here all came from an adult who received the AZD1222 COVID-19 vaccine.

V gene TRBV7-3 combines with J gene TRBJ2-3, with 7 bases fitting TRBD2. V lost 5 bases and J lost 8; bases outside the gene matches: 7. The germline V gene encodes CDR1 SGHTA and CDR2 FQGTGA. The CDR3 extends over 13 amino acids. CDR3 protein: CASSPPREGTQYF. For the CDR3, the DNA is TGTGCCAGCAGCCCTCCCAGGGAGGGTACGCAGTATTTT.

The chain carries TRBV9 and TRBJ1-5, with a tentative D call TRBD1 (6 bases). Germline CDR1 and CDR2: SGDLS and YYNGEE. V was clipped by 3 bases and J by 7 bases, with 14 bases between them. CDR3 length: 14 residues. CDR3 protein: CASSEGVGTQPQHF. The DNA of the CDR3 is TGTGCCAGCAGCGAGGGGGTCGGGACCCAGCCCCAGCATTTT.

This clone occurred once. The CDR3 nucleotides read TGTGCCAGCAGCTCGGGACAGCGGGGAGATACGCAGTATTTT. Encoded protein: CASSSGQRGDTQYF. The chain couples TRBV7-9 to TRBJ2-3; D is perhaps TRBD1 or TRBD2 (7 bases each). Trimming stripped 4 bases from V and 5 bases from J, with 13 bases between. This CDR3 region has 14 residues. Germline CDR1 reads SEHNR; CDR2 reads FQNEAQ (reference sequence).

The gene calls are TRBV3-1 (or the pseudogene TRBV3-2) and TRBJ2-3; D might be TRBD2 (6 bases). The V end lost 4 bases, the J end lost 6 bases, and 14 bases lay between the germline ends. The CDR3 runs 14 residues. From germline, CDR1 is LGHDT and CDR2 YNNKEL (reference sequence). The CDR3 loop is CASSLRLVSDTQYF. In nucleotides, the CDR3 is TGTGCCAGCAGCCTTCGACTAGTTTCGGATACGCAGTATTTT.

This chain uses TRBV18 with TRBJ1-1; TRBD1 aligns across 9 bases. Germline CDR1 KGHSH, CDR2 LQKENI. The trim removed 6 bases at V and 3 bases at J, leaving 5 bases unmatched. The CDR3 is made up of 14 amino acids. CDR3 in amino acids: CASSRDRVDTEAFF. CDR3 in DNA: TGTGCCAGCTCTCGGGACAGGGTGGACACTGAAGCTTTCTTT.

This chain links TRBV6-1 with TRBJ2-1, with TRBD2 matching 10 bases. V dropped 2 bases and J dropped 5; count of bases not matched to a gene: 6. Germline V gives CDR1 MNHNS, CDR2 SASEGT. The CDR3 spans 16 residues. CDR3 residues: CASSELWTSGNNEQFF. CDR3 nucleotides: TGTGCCAGCAGTGAACTTTGGACTAGCGGCAACAATGAGCAGTTCTTC.

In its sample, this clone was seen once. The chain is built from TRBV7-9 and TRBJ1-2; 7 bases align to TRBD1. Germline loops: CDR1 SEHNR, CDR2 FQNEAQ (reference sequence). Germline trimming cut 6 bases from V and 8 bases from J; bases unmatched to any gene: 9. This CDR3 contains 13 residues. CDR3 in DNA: TGTGCCAGCAGGGAGGGGGCCCTAAAAGGCTACACCTTC. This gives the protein CASREGALKGYTF. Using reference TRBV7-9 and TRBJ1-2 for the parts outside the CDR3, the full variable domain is DTGVSQNPRHKITKRGQNVTFRCDPISEHNRLYWYRQTLGQGPEFLTYFQNEAQLEKSRLLSDRFSAERPKGSFSTLEIQRTEQGDSAMYLCASREGALKGYTFGSGTRLTVV.

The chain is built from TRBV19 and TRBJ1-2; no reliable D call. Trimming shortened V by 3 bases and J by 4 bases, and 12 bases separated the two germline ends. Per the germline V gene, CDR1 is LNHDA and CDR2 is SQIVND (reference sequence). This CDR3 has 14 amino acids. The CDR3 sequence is CASSIAYKGYGYTF. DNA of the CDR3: TGTGCCAGTAGTATTGCCTATAAGGGCTATGGCTACACCTTC.

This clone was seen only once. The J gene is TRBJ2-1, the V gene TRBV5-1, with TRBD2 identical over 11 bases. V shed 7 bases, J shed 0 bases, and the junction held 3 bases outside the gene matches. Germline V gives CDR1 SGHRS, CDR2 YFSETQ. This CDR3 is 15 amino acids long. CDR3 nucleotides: TGCGCCAGCCAGACTAGCGGGAACTCCTACAATGAGCAGTTCTTC. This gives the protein CASQTSGNSYNEQFF.

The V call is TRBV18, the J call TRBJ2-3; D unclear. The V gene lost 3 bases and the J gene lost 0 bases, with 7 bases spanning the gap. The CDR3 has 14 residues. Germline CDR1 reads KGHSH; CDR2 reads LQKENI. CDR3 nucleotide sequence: TGTGCCAGCTCACCGGTTCGTAGCACAGATACGCAGTATTTT. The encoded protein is CASSPVRSTDTQYF. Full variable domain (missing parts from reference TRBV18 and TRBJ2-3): NAGVMQNPRHLVRRRGQEARLRCSPMKGHSHVYWYRQLPEEGLKFMVYLQKENIIDESGMPKERFSAEFPKEGPSILRIQQVVRGDSAAYFCASSPVRSTDTQYFGPGTRLTVL.

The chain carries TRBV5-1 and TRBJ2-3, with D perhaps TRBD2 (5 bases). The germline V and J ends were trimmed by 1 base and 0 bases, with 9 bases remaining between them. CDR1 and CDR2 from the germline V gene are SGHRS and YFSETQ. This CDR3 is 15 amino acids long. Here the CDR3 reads CASSLSGGSTDTQYF. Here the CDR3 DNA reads TGCGCCAGCAGCTTGTCCGGCGGGAGCACAGATACGCAGTATTTT.

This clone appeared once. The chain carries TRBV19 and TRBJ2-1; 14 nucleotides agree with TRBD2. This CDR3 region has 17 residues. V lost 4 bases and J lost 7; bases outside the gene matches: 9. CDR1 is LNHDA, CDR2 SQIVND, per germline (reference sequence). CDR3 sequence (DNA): TGTGCCAGTAGTACCCCCCCCGGGACTAGCGGGAGAAATGAGCAGTTCTTC. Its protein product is CASSTPPGTSGRNEQFF.

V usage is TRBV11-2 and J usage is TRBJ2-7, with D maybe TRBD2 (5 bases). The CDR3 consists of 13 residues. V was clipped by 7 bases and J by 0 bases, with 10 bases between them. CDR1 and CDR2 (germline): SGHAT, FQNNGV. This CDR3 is CASTPGVSYEQYF. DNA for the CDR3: TGTGCCAGCACCCCCGGGGTCTCCTACGAGCAGTACTTC.

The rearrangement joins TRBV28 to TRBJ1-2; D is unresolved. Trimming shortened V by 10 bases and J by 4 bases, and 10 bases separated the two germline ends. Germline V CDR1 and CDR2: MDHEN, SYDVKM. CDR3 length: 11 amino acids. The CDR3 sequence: CATAGAYGYTF. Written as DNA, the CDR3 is TGTGCCACCGCAGGAGCCTATGGCTACACCTTC.

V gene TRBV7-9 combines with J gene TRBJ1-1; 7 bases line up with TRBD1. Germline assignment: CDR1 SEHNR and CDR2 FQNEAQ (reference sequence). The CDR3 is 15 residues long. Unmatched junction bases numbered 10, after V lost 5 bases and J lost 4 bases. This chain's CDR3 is CASSSLTGVRTEAFF. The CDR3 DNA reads TGTGCCAGCAGCAGCCTAACAGGGGTGCGCACTGAAGCTTTCTTT.

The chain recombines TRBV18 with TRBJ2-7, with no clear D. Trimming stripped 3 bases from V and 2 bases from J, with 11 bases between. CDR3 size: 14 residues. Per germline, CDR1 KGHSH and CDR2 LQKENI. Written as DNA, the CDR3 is TGTGCCAGCTCACCCCTTGTGGCAACCTACGAGCAGTACTTC. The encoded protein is CASSPLVATYEQYF.

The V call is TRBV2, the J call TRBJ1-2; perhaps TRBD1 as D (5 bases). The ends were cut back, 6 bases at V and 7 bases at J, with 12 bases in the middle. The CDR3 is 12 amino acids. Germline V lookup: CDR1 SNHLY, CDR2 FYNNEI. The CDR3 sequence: CASSSRGSGYTF. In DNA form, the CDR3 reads TGTGCCAGCAGCAGTAGGGGTAGTGGCTACACCTTC.

This chain's CDR3 is CASSLAGIAIPLGETQYF. For the CDR3, the DNA is TGCGCCAGCAGCTTGGCCGGCATAGCCATCCCCCTCGGAGAGACCCAGTACTTC. This sequence joins TRBV5-1 and TRBJ2-5; D gene ambiguous. V lost 0 bases, J lost 4 bases, and 22 bases lay in between. CDR1 is SGHRS and CDR2 is YFSETQ in the germline V gene. This CDR3 is built from 18 residues.

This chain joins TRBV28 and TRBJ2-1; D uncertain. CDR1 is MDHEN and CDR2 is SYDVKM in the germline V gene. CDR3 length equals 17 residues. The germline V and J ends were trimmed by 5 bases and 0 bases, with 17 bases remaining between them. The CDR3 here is CASSPPVSGSSYNEQFF. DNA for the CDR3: TGTGCCAGCAGTCCCCCCGTGTCGGGCAGCTCCTACAATGAGCAGTTCTTC. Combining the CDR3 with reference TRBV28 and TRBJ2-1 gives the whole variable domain DVKVTQSSRYLVKRTGEKVFLECVQDMDHENMFWYRQDPGLGLRLIYFSYDVKMKEKGDIPEGYSVSREKKERFSLILESASTNQTSMYLCASSPPVSGSSYNEQFFGPGTRLTVL.

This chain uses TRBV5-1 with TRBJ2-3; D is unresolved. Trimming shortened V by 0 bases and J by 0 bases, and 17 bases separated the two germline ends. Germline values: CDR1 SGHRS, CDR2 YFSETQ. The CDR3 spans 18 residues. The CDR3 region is CASSLASITTASTDTQYF. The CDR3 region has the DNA TGCGCCAGCAGCTTGGCATCGATAACTACCGCTAGCACAGATACGCAGTATTTT.

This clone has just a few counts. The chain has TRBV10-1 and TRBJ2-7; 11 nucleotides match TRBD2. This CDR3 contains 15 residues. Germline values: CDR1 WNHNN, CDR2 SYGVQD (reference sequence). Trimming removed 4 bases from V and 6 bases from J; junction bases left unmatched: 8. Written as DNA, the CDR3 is TGCGCCAGCAGTGGCCCCGGGACTAGCGGTTTCGAGCAGTACTTC. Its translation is CASSGPGTSGFEQYF.

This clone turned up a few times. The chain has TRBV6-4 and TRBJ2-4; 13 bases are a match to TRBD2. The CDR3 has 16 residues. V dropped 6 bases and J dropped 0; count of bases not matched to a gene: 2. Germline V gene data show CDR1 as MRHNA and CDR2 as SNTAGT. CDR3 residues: CASRLAGGIAKNIQYF. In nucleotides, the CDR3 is TGTGCCAGCAGACTAGCGGGAGGGATAGCCAAAAACATTCAGTACTTC.